These 5 T cell receptor beta chains were sequenced from one sample in a study of T cells in localized non-small cell lung cancer. TCRdb's copy holds only in-frame clones and misses some; the assay was immunoSEQ multiplex PCR. The repertoire holds around 40,000 clones, with approximately 80% as singletons. Specimen: PBMCs, collected before any cancer treatment. Receptor source: a man aged 40 to 70 with stage II lung adenocarcinoma.

The chain combines TRBV10-3 with TRBJ2-7; D call uncertain. The CDR3 sequence is 14 residues long. V lost 0 bases, J lost 2 bases, and 8 bases lay in between. Per the germline V gene, CDR1 is ENHRY and CDR2 is SYGVKD. The DNA of the CDR3 is TGTGCCATCAGTGAGTCAACAAGAACCTACGAGCAGTACTTC. Translated: CAISESTRTYEQYF.

The chain uses TRBV9 and TRBJ2-1; no definite D call. V gave up 3 bases and J gave up 5 bases, with 9 bases separating them. The CDR3 is 13 amino acids. The germline V gene encodes CDR1 SGDLS and CDR2 YYNGEE. CDR3 bases: TGTGCCAGCAGCGCCCGAATTAACAATGAGCAGTTCTTC. It specifies CASSARINNEQFF.

The rearrangement joins TRBV5-1 to TRBJ2-5; D may be TRBD1 (6 bases). The V and J ends lost 9 bases and 1 base respectively, with 16 bases between them. The CDR3 totals 14 residues. The germline gives CDR1 SGHRS, CDR2 YFSETQ. This CDR3 is CATSTTGPQETQYF. The DNA for the CDR3 is TGCGCCACCTCAACTACAGGGCCCCAAGAGACCCAGTACTTC.

The V call is TRBV21-1, the J call TRBJ1-2. TRBV21-1 is recorded as a pseudogene. This CDR3 region has 15 residues. The CDR3 nucleotides are TGTGCCAGCAGGGAAAAGAGGGCAGACGACTATGGCTACACCTTC. This encodes CASREKRADDYGYTF.

The V call is TRBV7-2, the J call TRBJ1-5; TRBD1 aligns across 7 bases. Germline trimming cut 5 bases from V and 4 bases from J; bases unmatched to any gene: 5. CDR1 is SGHTA and CDR2 is FQGNSA in the germline V gene. CDR3 size: 14 residues. The chain's CDR3 is CASSRQGRNQPQHF. The CDR3 coding sequence is TGTGCCAGCAGCAGACAGGGTAGAAATCAGCCCCAGCATTTT.